What follows are 30 T cell receptor beta chains derived from one specimen sequenced in a study of cytomegalovirus exposure and HLA in healthy donors. Clones were read by immunoSEQ multiplex PCR, and TCRdb kept only the in-frame ones, dropping some. This table holds about 70,000 clones, 85% to 95% found once. Sample: PBMCs. Source of these receptors: a man aged 18 to 30 in good health and CMV-seropositive.

This clone was detected a few times. The chain uses TRBV30 and TRBJ2-5; 12 nucleotides line up with TRBD1. With V trimmed by 4 bases and J by 3 bases, 12 bases remained unmatched. CDR1 and CDR2 (germline): GTSNPN, SVGIG (reference sequence). The CDR3 consists of 17 residues. CDR3 coding DNA: TGTGCCTGGAAAGGGACAGGGGGCTCCGGGGCGAAAGAGACCCAGTACTTC. Its protein product is CAWKGTGGSGAKETQYF.

The rearrangement uses TRBV5-1 and TRBJ1-1, with D perhaps TRBD1 (6 bases). The CDR3 loop spans 13 amino acids. Germline loops: CDR1 SGHRS, CDR2 YFSETQ. Trimming stripped 5 bases from V and 1 base from J, with 9 bases between. The CDR3 is CASRLQGNTEAFF. CDR3 bases: TGCGCCAGCAGGCTACAGGGGAACACTGAAGCTTTCTTT.

The chain recombines TRBV28 with TRBJ2-7, with TRBD2 identical over 14 bases. The germline gives CDR1 MDHEN, CDR2 SYDVKM. This CDR3 contains 15 residues. After removal of 5 bases from V and 2 bases from J, the junction contained 2 bases not matched to a gene. CDR3: CASSPTSGRAYEQYF. The CDR3 coding sequence is TGTGCCAGCAGTCCGACTAGCGGGAGGGCCTACGAGCAGTACTTC.

The gene calls are TRBV29-1 and TRBJ1-2, with 7 nucleotides matching TRBD1. Unmatched junction bases numbered 3, after V lost 1 base and J lost 7 bases. There are 12 residues in the CDR3. The germline V gene has CDR1 SQVTM and CDR2 ANQGSEA. CDR3 region: CSVEGQGIGYTF. CDR3 sequence (DNA): TGCAGCGTTGAAGGACAGGGTATTGGCTACACCTTC.

V is TRBV27 and J is TRBJ2-1; perhaps TRBD2 as D (7 bases). This CDR3 is 15 amino acids long. Germline CDR1 is MNHEY and CDR2 is SMNVEV (reference sequence). Trimming took 3 bases from V and 4 from J, leaving 13 bases between them. This CDR3 is CASSLGGAGYNEQFF. The CDR3 DNA reads TGTGCCAGCAGTTTGGGGGGGGCAGGTTACAATGAGCAGTTCTTC.

The gene calls are TRBV9 and TRBJ2-3; 12 bases are a match to TRBD2. CDR1 and CDR2 (germline): SGDLS, YYNGEE. The CDR3 spans 19 residues. The ends lost 0 bases at V and 0 bases at J; junction bases unmatched: 8. Here the CDR3 DNA reads TGTGCCAGCAGCGTAGGAAAATCGGGGACTAGCGGGAGCACAGATACGCAGTATTTT. This translates into CASSVGKSGTSGSTDTQYF.

The V gene is TRBV7-2, the J gene TRBJ2-2; tentatively, D is TRBD2 (6 bases). The CDR3 has 17 amino acids. V shed 2 bases and J shed 5 bases, with 18 bases lying between them. Germline CDR1 is SGHTA and CDR2 is FQGNSA. The CDR3: CASSLSGGVRDTGELFF. CDR3 sequence (DNA): TGTGCCAGCAGCTTATCCGGAGGGGTACGAGATACCGGGGAGCTGTTTTTT.

The sample holds one count of this clone. The CDR3 sequence is CASSLDNNGYTF. CDR3 coding DNA: TGTGCCAGCAGCCTCGACAACAACGGCTACACCTTC. The V call is TRBV7-9, the J call TRBJ1-2; D is uncertain. CDR1 and CDR2 from the germline V gene are SEHNR and FQNEAQ (reference sequence). There are 12 residues in the CDR3. The V and J ends lost 5 bases and 8 bases respectively, with 12 bases between them.

This clone was counted a single time. J is TRBJ2-7 and V is TRBV10-2; TRBD2 matches 9 bases. This CDR3 comprises 14 residues. Germline CDR1 WSHSY, CDR2 SAAADI. Unmatched junction bases numbered 9, after V lost 8 bases and J lost 4 bases. The CDR3 nucleotides read TGCGCCAGCGCTATAGCGGGAGCAGCGTACGAGCAGTACTTC. The encoded protein is CASAIAGAAYEQYF.

The chain carries TRBV19 and TRBJ2-5; 9 bases agree with TRBD1. Germline CDR1 and CDR2: LNHDA and SQIVND (reference sequence). The CDR3 extends over 13 amino acids. J lost 1 base, V lost 10 bases, and 4 bases had no gene match. The CDR3 sequence is CATWGQGQETQYF. In nucleotides, the CDR3 is TGTGCCACCTGGGGACAGGGCCAAGAGACCCAGTACTTC.

The chain uses TRBV5-1 and TRBJ1-4; tentative D call: TRBD1 (5 bases). Trimming shortened V by 4 bases and J by 8 bases, and 21 bases separated the two germline ends. CDR1 and CDR2 (germline): SGHRS, YFSETQ. This CDR3 has 16 amino acids. The CDR3 sequence is CASSRGSGVEREKLFF. The CDR3 nucleotides read TGCGCCAGCAGCCGCGGGTCGGGGGTTGAAAGGGAAAAACTGTTTTTT.

The chain uses TRBV5-1 and TRBJ2-7, with D possibly matching TRBD2 (6 bases). The CDR3 consists of 15 residues. Trimming took off 3 bases at V and 7 bases at J, with 20 bases between the two ends. Germline V gene lookup returns CDR1 SGHRS and CDR2 YFSETQ. CDR3 residues: CASSSSGTLQGEQYF. For the CDR3, the DNA is TGCGCCAGCAGCTCCTCCGGGACTCTACAAGGGGAGCAGTACTTC.

This clone was observed once. The chain employs TRBV29-1 and TRBJ2-1; 12 nucleotides line up with TRBD1. In germline, CDR1 is SQVTM, CDR2 ANQGSEA. The CDR3 spans 14 residues. The trim removed 3 bases at V and 8 bases at J, leaving 5 bases unmatched. For the CDR3, the DNA is TGCAGCGTTGACGTGGGACAGGGGGCTTATGAGCAGTTCTTC. Translation gives CSVDVGQGAYEQFF.

V and J are TRBV28 and TRBJ1-5; a possible D gene is TRBD1 (5 bases). V was trimmed by 10 bases and J by 4 bases, leaving 11 bases between them. Germline loops: CDR1 MDHEN, CDR2 SYDVKM. The length of the CDR3 is 12 residues. This CDR3 is CATKQGNQPQHF. DNA for the CDR3: TGTGCCACCAAGCAGGGAAATCAGCCCCAGCATTTT.

The gene calls are TRBV7-6 and TRBJ2-1, with D maybe TRBD2 (5 bases). The V end was cut by 1 base, the J end by 5 bases, with 12 bases between. CDR1 is SGHVS and CDR2 is FNYEAQ in the germline V gene. This CDR3 comprises 15 residues. As DNA, the CDR3 is TGTGCCAGCAGCTTAGAGGGTAGGAGGAACAATGAGCAGTTCTTC. This gives the protein CASSLEGRRNNEQFF.

This chain joins TRBV28 and TRBJ2-3; weak D call: TRBD2 (6 bases). This CDR3 has 15 amino acids. Germline V gene data show CDR1 as MDHEN and CDR2 as SYDVKM. V shed 5 bases and J shed 0 bases, with 12 bases lying between them. CDR3 bases: TGTGCCAGCAGTCTGTTAAGCGGGAGCACAGATACGCAGTATTTT. It translates to CASSLLSGSTDTQYF.

This clone was seen a single time. CDR3 loop: CASSTGLVYNEQFF. As DNA, the CDR3 is TGTGCCAGCAGCACGGGACTAGTCTACAATGAGCAGTTCTTC. J is TRBJ2-1 and V is TRBV5-8; 8 bases match TRBD2. Trimming removed 4 bases from V and 3 bases from J; junction bases left unmatched: 3. This CDR3 is 14 amino acids long. Germline CDR1 SGHTS, CDR2 YDEGEE.

The V and J genes are TRBV7-8 and TRBJ2-7, with TRBD1 matching over 11 bases. The germline gives CDR1 SGHVS, CDR2 FQNEAQ. V was pared by 5 bases and J by 4 bases, with 4 bases of the junction left unmatched. The CDR3 has 14 residues. The CDR3 nucleotides read TGTGCCAGCAGCCGAGGACAGGGGGCTTACGAGCAGTACTTC. Its translation is CASSRGQGAYEQYF.

The V call is TRBV6-6, the J call TRBJ2-1; the match to TRBD2 covers 14 bases. CDR1 and CDR2 from the germline V gene are MNHNY and SVGAGI (reference sequence). This CDR3 is 14 amino acids long. With 6 bases clipped from V and 8 bases from J, the junction kept 3 bases outside the gene matches. The chain's CDR3 is CASSGGLAGDEQFF. The CDR3 nucleotides read TGTGCCAGCAGCGGGGGACTAGCGGGAGATGAGCAGTTCTTC.

The rearrangement links TRBV4-1 to TRBJ2-7, with D possibly TRBD1 on 6 matching bases. Germline V CDR1 and CDR2: MGHRA, YSYEKL. The CDR3 length is 14 residues. Trimming left V 1 base short and J 5 bases short, with 12 bases between. CDR3 residues: CASSQGRGYDEQYF. Written as DNA, the CDR3 is TGCGCCAGCAGCCAAGGCAGGGGATACGACGAGCAGTACTTC.

This chain uses TRBV7-3 with TRBJ1-1; D gene unclear. Trimming removed 1 base at V and 2 bases at J, with 14 bases between. The CDR3 is 16 residues long. In germline, CDR1 is SGHTA, CDR2 FQGTGA. DNA of the CDR3: TGTGCCAGCAGCTTAATCCGGGAAGAGGGAAACACTGAAGCTTTCTTT. It is translated as CASSLIREEGNTEAFF.

The CDR3 loop reads CASRGTGTPDYNEQFF. DNA of the CDR3: TGTGCCAGCAGGGGGACCGGGACACCAGACTACAATGAGCAGTTCTTC. The V gene is TRBV5-6, the J gene TRBJ2-1; the D gene is possibly TRBD1 (6 bases). Looked up from germline, CDR1 is SGHDT and CDR2 is YYEEEE. The CDR3 spans 16 residues. Trimming shortened V by 5 bases and J by 3 bases, and 18 bases separated the two germline ends.

The chain has TRBV5-1 and TRBJ2-1, with 7 bases aligning to TRBD1. CDR3 size: 14 residues. V lost 3 bases and J lost 7; bases outside the gene matches: 7. CDR1 and CDR2 (germline): SGHRS, YFSETQ. The DNA of the CDR3 is TGCGCCAGCAGCTCCCGACAGGGCGTGAATGAGCAGTTCTTC. As protein: CASSSRQGVNEQFF. The variable domain in full, completed from reference TRBV5-1 and TRBJ2-1, reads KAGVTQTPRYLIKTRGQQVTLSCSPISGHRSVSWYQQTPGQGLQFLFEYFSETQRNKGNFPGRFSGRQFSNSRSEMNVSTLELGDSALYLCASSSRQGVNEQFFGPGTRLTVL.

This clone was recorded only once. This chain links TRBV21-1 with TRBJ2-1; TRBD2 is the table's D call, not checked against the DNA. TRBV21-1 is a listed pseudogene. This CDR3 has 16 residues. This CDR3 reads CASSKERGVSYNEQFF. For the CDR3, the DNA is TGTGCCAGCAGCAAAGAGCGGGGGGTCTCCTACAATGAGCAGTTCTTC.

V usage is TRBV7-3 and J usage is TRBJ2-1, with 7 bases that match TRBD2. This CDR3 has 17 amino acids. The V segment lost 2 bases and the J segment 9 bases; nucleotides outside the gene matches: 16. Germline-derived CDR1 and CDR2 are SGHTA and FQGTGA. CDR3 sequence (DNA): TGTGCCAGCAGCTTAGAGGGCCCCCCAGGTGGCGGGAGTGAGCAGTTCTTC. It is translated as CASSLEGPPGGGSEQFF. Together with reference TRBV7-3 and TRBJ2-1, the CDR3 gives the full variable domain: GAGVSQTPSNKVTEKGKYVELRCDPISGHTALYWYRQSLGQGPEFLIYFQGTGAADDSGLPNDRFFAVRPEGSVSTLKIQRTERGDSAVYLCASSLEGPPGGGSEQFFGPGTRLTVL.

This CDR3 reads CASSALTSGLFNEQFF. Written as DNA, the CDR3 is TGCGCCAGCAGTGCCCTGACTAGCGGGTTATTTAATGAGCAGTTCTTC. The J gene is TRBJ2-1, the V gene TRBV10-1, with 10 bases fitting TRBD2. The germline CDR1 and CDR2 sequences are WNHNN and SYGVQD (reference sequence). The J segment lost 7 bases and the V segment lost 4 bases, leaving 10 bases of the junction unmatched. The CDR3 is 16 residues long.

This rearrangement joins TRBV9 to TRBJ2-3; no clear D gene. The ends were cut back, 3 bases at V and 5 bases at J, with 13 bases in the middle. The germline V gene encodes CDR1 SGDLS and CDR2 YYNGEE. The CDR3 totals 14 residues. The CDR3 spells CASSASRLEDTQYF. CDR3 sequence (DNA): TGTGCCAGCAGCGCCTCGAGGTTAGAAGATACGCAGTATTTT.

The genes are TRBV11-2 and TRBJ2-7, with 8 positions matching TRBD2. Losses at the gene ends were 4 bases for V and 6 bases for J; bases not matched to a gene: 8. This CDR3 has 14 residues. Germline V CDR1 and CDR2: SGHAT, FQNNGV. DNA of the CDR3: TGTGCCAGCAGCTCGAGCGGGGGAGTGGGCGAGCAGTACTTC. Amino acids: CASSSSGGVGEQYF.

V gene TRBV6-1 combines with J gene TRBJ1-3; 7 bases line up with TRBD1. CDR1 and CDR2 (germline): MNHNS, SASEGT. After removal of 7 bases from V and 5 bases from J, the junction contained 20 bases not matched to a gene. The CDR3 contains 18 residues. In nucleotides, the CDR3 is TGTGCCAGCACTGACGGGACAGATTTTAGGAGGACAAGAAACACCATATATTTT. Translated: CASTDGTDFRRTRNTIYF.

The chain couples TRBV5-1 to TRBJ2-5; 12 bases are shared with TRBD2. Germline V gene sequence: CDR1 SGHRS, CDR2 YFSETQ. The CDR3 is made up of 14 amino acids. Losses at the gene ends were 4 bases for V and 5 bases for J; bases not matched to a gene: 3. This CDR3 is CASSKTSGSETQYF. CDR3 DNA: TGCGCCAGCAGCAAGACTAGCGGGAGCGAGACCCAGTACTTC.